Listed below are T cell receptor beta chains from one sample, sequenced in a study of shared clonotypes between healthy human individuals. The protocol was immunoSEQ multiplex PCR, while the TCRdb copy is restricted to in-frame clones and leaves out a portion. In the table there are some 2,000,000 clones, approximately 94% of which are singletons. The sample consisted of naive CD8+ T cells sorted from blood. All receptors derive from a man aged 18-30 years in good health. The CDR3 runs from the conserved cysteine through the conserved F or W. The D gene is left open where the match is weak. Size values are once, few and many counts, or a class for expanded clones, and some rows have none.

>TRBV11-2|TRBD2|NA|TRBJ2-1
CASSSGTSGTLHEQFF
TGTGCCAGCAGCTCAGGGACTAGCGGGACCCTCCATGAGCAGTTCTTC
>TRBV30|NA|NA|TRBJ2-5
CAWLQGGKETQYF
TGTGCCTGGTTACAGGGGGGGAAAGAGACCCAGTACTTC
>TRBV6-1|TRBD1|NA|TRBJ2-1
CASSQDRGHEQFF
TGTGCCAGCAGTCAGGACAGGGGCCATGAGCAGTTCTTC
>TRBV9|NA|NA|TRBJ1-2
CASSAKSPIGSLGNYGYTF
TGTGCCAGCAGCGCGAAATCGCCTATTGGGTCCCTTGGTAACTATGGCTACACCTTC
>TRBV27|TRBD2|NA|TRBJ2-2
CASSLSSGIGTGELFF
TGTGCCAGCAGTTTGTCTAGCGGGATAGGCACCGGGGAGCTGTTTTTT
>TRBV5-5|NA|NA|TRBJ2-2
CASILTGELFF
TGTGCCAGCATCCTCACCGGGGAGCTGTTTTTT
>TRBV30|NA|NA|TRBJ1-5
CAWSLVGQAQHF
TGTGCCTGGAGTTTGGTCGGCCAGGCCCAGCATTTT
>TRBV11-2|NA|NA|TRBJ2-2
CASSLLLGSTRGELFF
TGTGCCAGCAGCTTGTTGTTGGGAAGCACGAGGGGGGAGCTGTTTTTT
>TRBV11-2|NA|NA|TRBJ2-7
CASSLDPTYEQYF
TGTGCCAGCAGCTTAGACCCTACCTACGAGCAGTACTTC
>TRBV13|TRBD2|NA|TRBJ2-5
CASSPPLGLAGGETQYF
TGTGCCAGCAGCCCTCCTCTGGGACTAGCGGGAGGGGAGACCCAGTACTTC
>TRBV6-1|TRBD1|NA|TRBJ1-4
CASSLQGMDEKLFF
TGTGCCAGCAGCCTACAGGGGATGGACGAAAAACTGTTTTTT
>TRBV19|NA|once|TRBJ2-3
CASTHGVAGTDTQYF
TGTGCCAGTACCCATGGGGTAGCGGGCACAGATACGCAGTATTTT
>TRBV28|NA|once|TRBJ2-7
CASSLRLGEQYF
TGTGCCAGCAGTCTAAGGCTAGGCGAGCAGTACTTC
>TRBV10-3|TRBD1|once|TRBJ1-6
CATYEPRDRGYNSPLHF
TGTGCCACCTATGAGCCCCGGGACAGAGGGTATAATTCACCCCTCCACTTT
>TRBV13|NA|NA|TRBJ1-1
CASSSPGGTEAFF
TGTGCCAGCAGCTCTCCGGGGGGCACTGAAGCTTTCTTT
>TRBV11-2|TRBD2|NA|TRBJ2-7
CASSSGGAGGSYEQYF
TGTGCCAGCAGCTCCGGTGGCGCGGGGGGTTCCTACGAGCAGTACTTC
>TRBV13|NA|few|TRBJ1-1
CASSLGEGVAEAFF
TGTGCCAGCAGCTTAGGCGAAGGGGTCGCTGAAGCTTTCTTT
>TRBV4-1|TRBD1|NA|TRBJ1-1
CASSQGGQGANTEAFF
TGCGCCAGCAGCCAAGGGGGACAGGGGGCAAACACTGAAGCTTTCTTT
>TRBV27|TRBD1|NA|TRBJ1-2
CASSPGTGGVNGYTF
TGTGCCAGCAGTCCCGGGACAGGGGGCGTGAATGGCTACACCTTC
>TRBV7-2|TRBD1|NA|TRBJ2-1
CASSLGQGVGLASEQFF
TGTGCCAGCAGCTTAGGACAGGGGGTAGGTCTAGCCAGTGAGCAGTTCTTC
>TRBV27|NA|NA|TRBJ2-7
CASSLQTVGEQYF
TGTGCCAGCAGTTTACAGACCGTTGGCGAGCAGTACTTC
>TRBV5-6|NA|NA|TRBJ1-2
CASSHRQPYYGYTF
TGTGCCAGCAGCCACCGACAGCCATACTATGGCTACACCTTC
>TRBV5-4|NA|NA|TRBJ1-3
CASSPMGGAGNTIYF
TGTGCCAGCAGCCCGATGGGGGGTGCTGGAAACACCATATATTTT
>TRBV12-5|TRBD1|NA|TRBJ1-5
CASGPPGQGLYSNQPQHF
TGTGCTAGTGGTCCCCCCGGACAGGGGCTTTATAGCAATCAGCCCCAGCATTTT
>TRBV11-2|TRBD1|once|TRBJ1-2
CASSLEGTGNYGYTF
TGTGCCAGCAGCTTAGAGGGGACAGGCAACTATGGCTACACCTTC
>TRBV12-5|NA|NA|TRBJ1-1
CASGWEGLSTEAFF
TGTGCTAGTGGTTGGGAGGGGCTGAGCACTGAAGCTTTCTTT
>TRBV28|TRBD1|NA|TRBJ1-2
CASRYPGQGHGYTF
TGTGCCAGCAGATACCCGGGACAGGGTCATGGCTACACTTTC
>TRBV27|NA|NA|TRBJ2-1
CASSLREARNEQFF
TGTGCCAGCAGTTTAAGGGAAGCGCGGAATGAGCAGTTCTTC
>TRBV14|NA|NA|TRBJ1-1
CASSLNEGLNTEAFF
TGTGCCAGCAGCTTAAACGAGGGGCTGAACACTGAAGCTTTCTTT